The next 17 T cell receptor beta chains were all read from a single sample in a study of cytomegalovirus exposure and HLA in healthy donors. PCR employed 60 Vbeta and 13 Jbeta primers. Assay used: immunoSEQ multiplex PCR; TCRdb lists only in-frame clones, some missing. The sample lists tens of thousands of clones, about 8% occurring once. The sequenced sample was PBMCs. The receptors originated from a man aged 45 to 65 in good health and CMV-seronegative.

In its sample, this clone was seen a few times. The V and J genes are TRBV10-2 and TRBJ1-2; no clear D gene. The V end was cut by 10 bases, the J end by 4 bases, with 13 bases between. Germline V gives CDR1 WSHSY, CDR2 SAAADI. The CDR3 totals 12 residues. CDR3 nucleotide sequence: TGCGCCACCACCCTGGGCCTCTATGGCTACACCTTC. Translated, it gives CATTLGLYGYTF.

The chain has TRBV19 and TRBJ2-1, with TRBD2 matching 8 bases. The length of the CDR3 is 14 residues. J was trimmed by 7 bases and V by 5 bases; bases with no gene match: 7. Germline lookup yields CDR1 LNHDA and CDR2 SQIVND (reference sequence). The CDR3 sequence: CASSWGLVVNEQFF. The CDR3 DNA reads TGTGCCAGTAGTTGGGGACTAGTGGTTAATGAGCAGTTCTTC.

This clone was seen more than once but under ten times. Other nucleotide sequences in the sample specify the same CDR3. This chain uses TRBV28 with TRBJ1-5; maybe TRBD1 (5 bases). The germline V and J ends were trimmed by 2 bases and 4 bases, with 9 bases remaining between them. The CDR3 sequence is 14 residues long. CDR1 MDHEN and CDR2 SYDVKM come from the germline V gene. In nucleotides, the CDR3 is TGTGCCAGCAGTTTAAGGGGTGGGAATCAGCCCCAGCATTTT. The encoded protein is CASSLRGGNQPQHF.

V gene TRBV6-5 combines with J gene TRBJ2-7; D possibly corresponds to TRBD1 (6 bases). The CDR3 consists of 14 residues. Germline loops: CDR1 MNHEY, CDR2 SVGAGI. Between the trimmed V and J ends, which lost 6 bases and 0 bases, there was a span of 12 bases. Written as DNA, the CDR3 is TGTGCCAGCAGCCACGGCAGGGGCTCCTACGAGCAGTACTTC. It codes for CASSHGRGSYEQYF.

This clone has only a few counts. The chain links TRBV29-1 to TRBJ1-2, with D perhaps TRBD1 (5 bases). Germline V gene lookup returns CDR1 SQVTM and CDR2 ANQGSEA. Trimming pared 4 bases from V and 3 bases from J, leaving 12 bases between. The CDR3 extends over 13 amino acids. The CDR3 DNA sequence: TGCAGCGTTGGGTCGGGGGGGGACTATGGCTACACCTTC. This codes for CSVGSGGDYGYTF.

This clone was observed a few times. The CDR3 DNA follows: TGTGCCAGCAGCTCAGGGGCCCACACAGATACGCAGTATTTT. Its translation is CASSSGAHTDTQYF. The genes are TRBV7-9 and TRBJ2-3, with D perhaps TRBD1 (6 bases). This CDR3 is built from 14 residues. V was clipped by 4 bases and J by 2 bases, with 10 bases between them. Per the germline V gene, CDR1 is SEHNR and CDR2 is FQNEAQ (reference sequence).

The chain has TRBV28 and TRBJ2-3, with 11 bases identical to TRBD2. CDR1 MDHEN and CDR2 SYDVKM come from the germline V gene. This CDR3 comprises 16 residues. J was trimmed by 12 bases and V by 6 bases; bases with no gene match: 17. The CDR3 DNA sequence: TGTGCCAGCAGACCGACCGGGACTAGCGGCACTCATCCTCAGTATTTT. It codes for CASRPTGTSGTHPQYF.

The V gene is TRBV28, the J gene TRBJ1-1; D possibly corresponds to TRBD1 (6 bases). The CDR3 is 11 amino acids. Germline CDR1 MDHEN, CDR2 SYDVKM. The germline V and J ends were trimmed by 6 bases and 11 bases, with 13 bases remaining between them. CDR3: CASRDTGPAFF. In nucleotides, the CDR3 is TGTGCCAGCAGGGACACAGGGCCGGCTTTCTTT.

V and J are TRBV6-6 and TRBJ2-7; perhaps TRBD2 as D (5 bases). Per germline, CDR1 MNHNY and CDR2 SVGAGI (reference sequence). The V end lost 10 bases, the J end lost 1 base, and 14 bases lay between the germline ends. The CDR3 is made up of 13 amino acids. The CDR3 loop reads CANRTSGSYEQYF. The CDR3 DNA sequence: TGTGCCAACCGGACTTCGGGGTCCTACGAGCAGTACTTC.

The chain is built from TRBV6-1 and TRBJ2-7, with 7 bases identical to TRBD2. Germline V gene data show CDR1 as MNHNS and CDR2 as SASEGT. The V gene end was trimmed by 5 bases and the J gene end by 2 bases; junction bases not matched to a gene: 3. This CDR3 contains 13 residues. The CDR3 bases are TGTGCCAGCAGTCTAGCGGATGCCTACGAGCAGTACTTC. Protein sequence: CASSLADAYEQYF.

This clone was observed a handful of times. The chain is built from TRBV6-6 and TRBJ2-1; 9 nucleotides line up with TRBD2. The CDR3 runs 15 residues. Germline loops: CDR1 MNHNY, CDR2 SVGAGI (reference sequence). The junction had 6 bases not matched to a gene; V was cut back by 6 bases and J by 3 bases. This chain's CDR3 is CASRPLRGGYNEQFF. In DNA form, the CDR3 reads TGTGCCAGCAGGCCTTTGCGGGGGGGCTACAATGAGCAGTTCTTC.

This clone was counted only a few times. This rearrangement joins TRBV10-3 to TRBJ2-7; 7 nucleotides agree with TRBD2. With 10 bases clipped from V and 0 bases from J, the junction kept 6 bases outside the gene matches. Per the germline V gene, CDR1 is ENHRY and CDR2 is SYGVKD. The CDR3 extends over 13 amino acids. CDR3 amino acids: CATIAGSSYEQYF. CDR3 DNA sequence: TGTGCCACCATAGCGGGCAGCTCCTACGAGCAGTACTTC.

The table lists this clone with a few counts. The rearrangement uses TRBV6-1 and TRBJ1-5; maybe TRBD1 (5 bases). CDR3 length: 14 residues. Trimming shortened V by 4 bases and J by 5 bases, and 12 bases separated the two germline ends. CDR1 is MNHNS, CDR2 SASEGT, per germline. DNA of the CDR3: TGTGCCAGCAGTGGGCAGGGTAGGGATCAGCCCCAGCATTTT. Its protein is CASSGQGRDQPQHF.

This rearrangement joins TRBV6-5 to TRBJ1-2, with TRBD1 matching 8 bases. CDR3 size: 16 residues. The V segment lost 2 bases and the J segment 5 bases; nucleotides outside the gene matches: 10. Germline V lookup: CDR1 MNHEY, CDR2 SVGAGI. In DNA, the CDR3 is TGTGCCAGCAGTTACCACGGACAGGGAGGATGGTATGGCTACACCTTC. It encodes CASSYHGQGGWYGYTF.

The gene calls are TRBV14 and TRBJ2-2, with 12 positions matching TRBD2. The J segment lost 5 bases and the V segment lost 1 base, leaving 8 bases of the junction unmatched. Per germline, CDR1 SGHDN and CDR2 FVKESK. CDR3 size: 18 residues. CDR3 sequence reads: CASSQGALAGGWTGELFF. The CDR3 region has the DNA TGTGCCAGCAGCCAAGGGGCACTAGCGGGAGGTTGGACCGGGGAGCTGTTTTTT.

This clone was counted ten times or more. The chain carries TRBV5-1 and TRBJ2-5, with 8 bases matching TRBD1. The CDR3 is made up of 15 amino acids. Trimming at V came to 5 bases and at J to 1 base, leaving 7 bases not matched to a gene. Germline CDR1 is SGHRS and CDR2 is YFSETQ. The DNA for the CDR3 is TGCGCCAGCAGTAACAGGGGGGCTTTCCAAGAGACCCAGTACTTC. Protein product: CASSNRGAFQETQYF.

The rearrangement links TRBV28 to TRBJ2-7, with 9 bases lining up with TRBD2. V trimming: 1 base; J trimming: 6 bases; junction bases outside the gene matches: 7. Germline V CDR1 and CDR2: MDHEN, SYDVKM. CDR3 size: 15 residues. The CDR3 DNA sequence: TGTGCCAGCAGTTTATTCGTAGCGGGAGATCGCGAGCAGTACTTC. Translation gives CASSLFVAGDREQYF.